Below, 25 T cell receptor beta chains from the same sample are listed, as sequenced in a study of blood T cell repertoires in COVID-19. Profiled with immunoSEQ multiplex PCR; TCRdb holds only in-frame clones, not every one. The sample has some 170,000 clones, 82% seen once; the top ten hold 8.4%. The sample consisted of peripheral blood. The receptors originated from a woman in her sixties or seventies with acute or convalescent COVID-19.

The chain combines TRBV7-3 with TRBJ1-1; D possibly corresponds to TRBD1 (6 bases). Germline V gives CDR1 SGHTA, CDR2 FQGTGA. V dropped 7 bases and J dropped 3 bases, with 12 bases sitting between them. This CDR3 region has 13 residues. CDR3 sequence: CASTQGRDTEAFF. For the CDR3, the DNA is TGTGCCAGCACCCAGGGGAGGGACACTGAAGCTTTCTTT.

This sequence joins TRBV28 and TRBJ1-6, with no clear D. There are 12 residues in the CDR3. CDR1 and CDR2 (germline): MDHEN, SYDVKM. V was shortened by 4 bases and J by 7 bases, with 5 bases between the two germline ends. This chain's CDR3 is CASSSGNSPLHF. The CDR3 DNA is TGTGCCAGCAGTTCGGGAAATTCACCCCTCCACTTT.

V is TRBV11-3 and J is TRBJ2-3; perhaps TRBD1 as D (6 bases). The CDR3 runs 13 residues. The germline CDR1 and CDR2 sequences are SGHNT and YENEEA. The V and J ends lost 4 bases and 1 base respectively, with 6 bases between them. The CDR3 region has the DNA TGTGCCAGCAGCTGGACAGGCACAGATACGCAGTATTTT. This gives the protein CASSWTGTDTQYF.

This clone showed up just a few times. This chain joins TRBV30 and TRBJ1-3, with D unresolved. V was trimmed by 4 bases and J by 2 bases, leaving 9 bases between them. Looked up from germline, CDR1 is GTSNPN and CDR2 is SVGIG (reference sequence). The CDR3 has 13 amino acids. Written as DNA, the CDR3 is TGTGCCTGGACCTCGGGGACTGGAAACACCATATATTTT. It translates to CAWTSGTGNTIYF.

CDR3 sequence reads: CASSAWGGSRGDTQYF. In nucleotides, the CDR3 is TGTGCCAGCAGTGCTTGGGGCGGGAGTAGGGGAGATACGCAGTATTTT. The chain links TRBV28 to TRBJ2-3; 7 bases align to TRBD2. This CDR3 spans 16 amino acids. Germline V gene sequence: CDR1 MDHEN, CDR2 SYDVKM. With V trimmed by 5 bases and J by 5 bases, 13 bases remained unmatched.

The rearrangement joins TRBV4-3 to TRBJ1-5; no reliable D call. The germline V and J ends were trimmed by 0 bases and 6 bases, with 6 bases remaining between them. CDR3 length: 13 residues. CDR1 is LGHNA, CDR2 YSLEER, per germline. The CDR3 sequence is CASSQDFRQPQHF. DNA of the CDR3: TGCGCCAGCAGCCAAGATTTTCGTCAGCCCCAGCATTTT.

The chain uses TRBV28 and TRBJ1-6, with a weak D call TRBD1 (5 bases). V lost 6 bases, J lost 8 bases, and 14 bases lay in between. Germline CDR1 reads MDHEN; CDR2 reads SYDVKM. The length of the CDR3 is 14 residues. CDR3 sequence reads: CASRKGFLYSPLHF. The DNA for the CDR3 is TGTGCCAGCAGGAAGGGGTTTTTGTATTCACCCCTCCACTTT.

The V call is TRBV6-5, the J call TRBJ1-2; TRBD1 matches at 7 bases. The CDR3 consists of 14 residues. Germline-derived CDR1 and CDR2 are MNHEY and SVGAGI. Germline trimming cut 5 bases from V and 4 bases from J; bases unmatched to any gene: 7. CDR3 nucleotide sequence: TGTGCCAGCAGTCCCGACAGGGCTGTCTATGGCTACACCTTC. The encoded protein is CASSPDRAVYGYTF.

V usage is TRBV10-3 and J usage is TRBJ2-5; TRBD2 matches 10 bases. From germline, CDR1 is ENHRY and CDR2 SYGVKD. The CDR3 runs to 16 residues. Unmatched junction bases numbered 9, after V lost 3 bases and J lost 5 bases. CDR3 region: CAISDGASGSGETQYF. The CDR3 nucleotides are TGTGCCATCAGTGACGGCGCTAGCGGGAGTGGGGAGACCCAGTACTTC.

J is TRBJ2-1 and V is TRBV14; TRBD2 is a possible D gene (6 bases). Trimming shortened V by 4 bases and J by 2 bases, and 15 bases separated the two germline ends. This CDR3 is 16 amino acids long. CDR1 is SGHDN, CDR2 FVKESK, per germline. The CDR3 loop reads CASSRKAGSAYNEQFF. CDR3 nucleotide sequence: TGTGCCAGCAGCCGGAAAGCGGGTTCGGCCTACAATGAGCAGTTCTTC.

The rearrangement links TRBV11-2 to TRBJ2-3; D might be TRBD1 (5 bases). Germline values: CDR1 SGHAT, CDR2 FQNNGV. V shed 6 bases and J shed 1 base, with 20 bases lying between them. The length of the CDR3 is 17 residues. The CDR3 region has the DNA TGTGCCAGCAGAATATTTCCTAGGGGCGGACGCACAGATACGCAGTATTTT. Protein product: CASRIFPRGGRTDTQYF.

The chain is built from TRBV5-6 and TRBJ1-1, with TRBD1 matching over 10 bases. Germline CDR1 reads SGHDT; CDR2 reads YYEEEE. The CDR3 totals 14 residues. V trimming: 3 bases; J trimming: 3 bases; junction bases outside the gene matches: 2. The CDR3 loop is CASSSGQGYTEAFF. The CDR3, as DNA: TGTGCCAGCAGCTCGGGACAGGGGTACACTGAAGCTTTCTTT.

The chain has TRBV6-1 and TRBJ1-1; TRBD1 matches at 8 bases. Germline V gene sequence: CDR1 MNHNS, CDR2 SASEGT. J lost 5 bases, V lost 2 bases, and 4 bases had no gene match. The CDR3 covers 14 residues. CDR3 in amino acids: CASSEQGAGTEAFF. As DNA, the CDR3 is TGTGCCAGCAGTGAACAGGGGGCCGGAACTGAAGCTTTCTTT.

V and J are TRBV18 and TRBJ1-6; D remains unclear. Per the germline V gene, CDR1 is KGHSH and CDR2 is LQKENI. CDR3 size: 13 residues. Trimming removed 2 bases from V and 10 bases from J, with 9 bases in between. CDR3: CASSPDGRSPLHF. CDR3 coding DNA: TGTGCCAGCTCACCAGATGGGAGATCACCCCTCCACTTT. The whole variable domain, filled in from reference TRBV18 and TRBJ1-6, reads NAGVMQNPRHLVRRRGQEARLRCSPMKGHSHVYWYRQLPEEGLKFMVYLQKENIIDESGMPKERFSAEFPKEGPSILRIQQVVRGDSAAYFCASSPDGRSPLHFGNGTRLTVT.

This clone was recorded only once. V gene TRBV5-1 combines with J gene TRBJ2-3; the match to TRBD2 covers 12 bases. V trimming: 0 bases; J trimming: 3 bases; junction bases outside the gene matches: 5. CDR1 SGHRS and CDR2 YFSETQ come from the germline V gene. The CDR3 is 17 amino acids. The CDR3 reads CASSLETSGRSTDTQYF. CDR3 coding DNA: TGCGCCAGCAGCTTGGAGACTAGCGGGAGATCAACAGATACGCAGTATTTT.

V and J are TRBV5-1 and TRBJ1-5; D might be TRBD1 (6 bases). This CDR3 contains 15 residues. CDR1 SGHRS and CDR2 YFSETQ come from the germline V gene. With 3 bases removed from V and 3 bases from J, the gap between germline ends came to 13 bases. The CDR3 nucleotides read TGCGCCAGCAGCTGGGGCGGGGGGCCCAATCAGCCCCAGCATTTT. Protein: CASSWGGGPNQPQHF.

The chain employs TRBV4-3 and TRBJ2-3, with D perhaps matching TRBD1 (6 bases). The CDR3 covers 15 residues. From germline, CDR1 is LGHNA and CDR2 YSLEER. V shed 0 bases and J shed 6 bases, with 13 bases lying between them. The CDR3 bases are TGCGCCAGCAGCCAAGATGGGACACAATCCGATACGCAGTATTTT. Protein: CASSQDGTQSDTQYF.

The gene calls are TRBV5-6 and TRBJ2-2, with 9 bases identical to TRBD1. CDR1 is SGHDT, CDR2 YYEEEE, per germline. Losses at the gene ends were 0 bases for V and 7 bases for J; bases not matched to a gene: 10. The CDR3 covers 17 residues. The CDR3 region is CASSLGPGTGRYGELFF. In DNA, the CDR3 is TGTGCCAGCAGCTTGGGACCCGGGACAGGGAGGTACGGGGAGCTGTTTTTT.

This clone occurred once. This sequence joins TRBV7-8 and TRBJ2-1, with D tentatively TRBD1 (6 bases). CDR1 is SGHVS and CDR2 is FQNEAQ in the germline V gene. The CDR3 has 14 amino acids. The germline V and J ends were trimmed by 1 base and 15 bases, with 19 bases remaining between them. The CDR3 DNA is TGTGCCAGCAGCTTAGTGGGAGTTGGACAGCGAGGGTTCTTC. Its protein is CASSLVGVGQRGFF.

This chain joins TRBV7-2 and TRBJ1-5; 9 bases fit TRBD1. The CDR3 runs to 14 residues. The germline V gene has CDR1 SGHTA and CDR2 FQGNSA. V was pared by 4 bases and J by 10 bases, with 8 bases of the junction left unmatched. In DNA form, the CDR3 reads TGTGCCAGCAGCTCGCCGGGACAGGGTCTCCCCCAGCATTTT. Its translation is CASSSPGQGLPQHF.

V usage is TRBV30 and J usage is TRBJ1-2, with a weak D call TRBD1 (5 bases). The CDR3 runs to 11 residues. Trimming took off 0 bases at V and 8 bases at J, with 7 bases between the two ends. From germline, CDR1 is GTSNPN and CDR2 SVGIG (reference sequence). The CDR3 loop reads CAWSVQEGYTF. As DNA, the CDR3 is TGTGCCTGGAGTGTACAGGAGGGCTACACCTTC.

The rearrangement links TRBV4-1 to TRBJ1-5; no firm D call. Trimming pared 0 bases from V and 5 bases from J, leaving 11 bases between. The CDR3 has 15 residues. Germline CDR1 and CDR2: MGHRA and YSYEKL. CDR3 region: CASSQEAQRYQPQHF. The CDR3 DNA is TGCGCCAGCAGCCAAGAGGCCCAAAGATATCAGCCCCAGCATTTT.

The rearrangement joins TRBV12-3 or TRBV12-4 to TRBJ2-5; maybe TRBD1 (6 bases). The CDR3 is made up of 13 amino acids. The ends were cut back, 6 bases at V and 1 base at J, with 9 bases in the middle. CDR3: CASRGTPQETQYF. CDR3 DNA sequence: TGTGCCAGCAGGGGGACACCCCAAGAGACCCAGTACTTC.

The chain links TRBV5-1 to TRBJ2-1, with TRBD2 identical over 9 bases. Trimming cost V 4 bases and J 3 bases; bases outside gene matches: 8. This CDR3 comprises 16 residues. CDR1 is SGHRS and CDR2 is YFSETQ in the germline V gene. The CDR3 spells CASSLRATSGYNEQFF. The CDR3 DNA reads TGCGCCAGCAGCCTGAGGGCGACTAGCGGCTACAATGAGCAGTTCTTC.

This chain links TRBV28 with TRBJ2-7; 7 bases line up with TRBD2. The trim removed 3 bases at V and 7 bases at J, leaving 15 bases unmatched. Germline CDR1 is MDHEN and CDR2 is SYDVKM. CDR3 length: 16 residues. CDR3 nucleotides: TGTGCCAGCAGTTTCCGGCCGACAGCGGGAAGTCGAGAGCAGTACTTC. Translated: CASSFRPTAGSREQYF.